This T cell receptor beta chain is from a study of human T cells and chemical hapten exposure. Study-wide background: It was small differences in pooled library volume that mainly caused per-sample TCR yields to vary.

Broader study findings: DPC sensitization produced no change in TCRs with frequency above 1 in 1000.

Stated time point: patch test 3, about 24 weeks after DPC sensitization. As for treatment: therapeutic diphenylcyclopropenone sensitization with weekly scalp DPC. Concerning this clonotype itself: Its antigen is unknown.

TCRdb re-called the RACE reads through MiXCR, storing one row per CDR3 protein. The table records more than 95,000 distinct CDR3 sequences, less than 45% of them present only once. Germline V gene lookup returns CDR1 SGHDN and CDR2 FVKESK. The CDR3 runs 13 residues. Between the trimmed V and J ends, which lost 4 bases and 0 bases, there was a span of 7 bases. This rearrangement joins TRBV14 to TRBJ2-7; D is unresolved. This TCR derives from a man aged 35-49 years with alopecia areata. Some clones in this sample may be carry-over from other donors' samples. This specimen consisted of whole blood, obtained in connection with sensitization to the hapten diphenylcyclopropenone (DPC). The CDR3 spells CASSRTVSYEQYF. The CDR3 DNA reads TGTGCCAGCAGCCGGACGGTCTCCTACGAGCAGTACTTC.